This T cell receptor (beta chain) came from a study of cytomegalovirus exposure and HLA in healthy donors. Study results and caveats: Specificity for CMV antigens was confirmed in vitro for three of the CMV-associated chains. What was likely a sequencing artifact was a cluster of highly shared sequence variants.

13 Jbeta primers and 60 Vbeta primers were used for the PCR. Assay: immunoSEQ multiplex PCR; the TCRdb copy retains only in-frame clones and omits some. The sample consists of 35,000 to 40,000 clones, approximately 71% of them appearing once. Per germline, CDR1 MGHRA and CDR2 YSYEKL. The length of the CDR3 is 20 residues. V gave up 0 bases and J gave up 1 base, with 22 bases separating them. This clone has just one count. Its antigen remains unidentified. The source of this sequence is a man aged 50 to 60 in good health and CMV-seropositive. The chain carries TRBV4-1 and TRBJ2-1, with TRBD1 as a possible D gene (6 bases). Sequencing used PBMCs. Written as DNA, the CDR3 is TGCGCCAGCAGCCAAGATAAGAGTGGGCAGGGGCTCGGTTCCTACAATGAGCAGTTCTTC. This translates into CASSQDKSGQGLGSYNEQFF.